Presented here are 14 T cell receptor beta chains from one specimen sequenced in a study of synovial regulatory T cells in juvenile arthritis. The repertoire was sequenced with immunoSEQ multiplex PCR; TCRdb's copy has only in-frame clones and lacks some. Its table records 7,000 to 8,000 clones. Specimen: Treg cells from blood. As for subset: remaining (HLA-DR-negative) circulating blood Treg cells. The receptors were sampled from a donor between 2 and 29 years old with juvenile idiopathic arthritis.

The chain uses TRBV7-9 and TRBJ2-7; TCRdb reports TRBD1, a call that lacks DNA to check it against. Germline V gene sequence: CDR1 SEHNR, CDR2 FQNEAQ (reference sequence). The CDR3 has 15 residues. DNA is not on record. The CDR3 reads CASSRQGARSYEQYF.

This chain's CDR3 is CASVELNTEAFF. This chain joins TRBV21-1 and TRBJ1-1. TRBV21-1 is deemed a pseudogene. CDR3 length equals 12 residues. DNA was not recorded.

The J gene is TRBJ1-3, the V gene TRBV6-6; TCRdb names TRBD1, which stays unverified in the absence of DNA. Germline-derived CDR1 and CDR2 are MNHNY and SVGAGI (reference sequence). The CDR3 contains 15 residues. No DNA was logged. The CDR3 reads CASISFQISGNTIYF.

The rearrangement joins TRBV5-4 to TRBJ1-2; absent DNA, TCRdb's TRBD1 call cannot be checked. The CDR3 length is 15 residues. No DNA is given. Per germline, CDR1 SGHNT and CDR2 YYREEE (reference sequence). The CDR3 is CASSLMGQGNYGYTF.

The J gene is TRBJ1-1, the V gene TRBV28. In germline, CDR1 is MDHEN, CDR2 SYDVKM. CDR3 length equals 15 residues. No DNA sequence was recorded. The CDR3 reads CASSFLSQWGTEAFF.

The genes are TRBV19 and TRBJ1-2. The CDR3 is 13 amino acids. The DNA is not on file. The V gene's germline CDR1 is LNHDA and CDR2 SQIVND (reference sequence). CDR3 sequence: CASSIGSNYGYTF.

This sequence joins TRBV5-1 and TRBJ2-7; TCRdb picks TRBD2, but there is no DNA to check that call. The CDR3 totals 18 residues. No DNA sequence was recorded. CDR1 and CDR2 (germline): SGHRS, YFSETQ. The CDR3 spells CASSAGTSGRPHYYEQYF.

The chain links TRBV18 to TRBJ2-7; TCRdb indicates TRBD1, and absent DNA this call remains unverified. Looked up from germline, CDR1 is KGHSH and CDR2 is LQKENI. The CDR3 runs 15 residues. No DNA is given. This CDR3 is CASAPRDSGSYEQYF.

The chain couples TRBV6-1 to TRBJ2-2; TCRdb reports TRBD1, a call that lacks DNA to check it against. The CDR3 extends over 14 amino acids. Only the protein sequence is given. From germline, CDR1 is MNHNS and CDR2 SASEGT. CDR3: CASSVQSLTGELFF.

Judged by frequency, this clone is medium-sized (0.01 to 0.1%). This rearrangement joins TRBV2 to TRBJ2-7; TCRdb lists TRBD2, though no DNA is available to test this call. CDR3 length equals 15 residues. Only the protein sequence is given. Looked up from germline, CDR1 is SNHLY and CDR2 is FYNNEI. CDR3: CASSEASQGGYEQYF. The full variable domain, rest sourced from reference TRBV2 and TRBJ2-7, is EPEVTQTPSHQVTQMGQEVILRCVPISNHLYFYWYRQILGQKVEFLVSFYNNEISEKSEIFDDQFSVERPDGSNFTLKIRSTKLEDSAMYFCASSEASQGGYEQYFGPGTRLTVT.

CDR3 protein: CAISEGRGDTYGYTF. The chain is built from TRBV10-3 and TRBJ1-2. Germline lookup yields CDR1 ENHRY and CDR2 SYGVKD. CDR3 length: 15 residues. The nucleotide record is missing.

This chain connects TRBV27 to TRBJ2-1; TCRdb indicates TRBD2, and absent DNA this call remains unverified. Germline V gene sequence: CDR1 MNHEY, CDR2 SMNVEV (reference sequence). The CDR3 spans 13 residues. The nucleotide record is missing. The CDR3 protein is CASSVYSYNEQFF.

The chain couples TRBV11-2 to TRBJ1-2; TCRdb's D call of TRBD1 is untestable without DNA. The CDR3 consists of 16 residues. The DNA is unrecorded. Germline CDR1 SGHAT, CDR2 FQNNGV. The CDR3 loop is CASSPSLDSYFYGYTF.

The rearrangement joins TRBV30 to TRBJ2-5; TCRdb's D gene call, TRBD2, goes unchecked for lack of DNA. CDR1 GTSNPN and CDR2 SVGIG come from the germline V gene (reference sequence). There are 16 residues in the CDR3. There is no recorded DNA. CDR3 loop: CAWSVRLAGGRKTQYF.